These T cell receptor beta chains were read from a single sample in a study of cytomegalovirus exposure and HLA in healthy donors. The repertoire was sequenced with immunoSEQ multiplex PCR; TCRdb's copy has only in-frame clones and lacks some. The sample includes about 200,000 clones, about 80% of them seen just once. Sample: PBMCs. These receptor sequences come from a middle-aged man in good health and CMV-seronegative. Both conserved end residues are part of each CDR3. Each record gives: CDR3 protein, CDR3 DNA, clone size, D gene, J gene, V gene. A D gene is named only where the DNA matches it firmly. Clone size is stated in some rows and not others, as once, few, many or a class when expanded.

CASSATGSGGYTF	TGTGCCAGCAGTGCGACAGGGTCGGGGGGCTACACCTTC	.	TRBD1	TRBJ1-2	TRBV28
CASSGGLSVEQYF	TGTGCCAGCAGTGGGGGCTTGTCAGTCGAGCAGTACTTC	.	.	TRBJ2-7	TRBV11-2
CASSLERVVEQFF	TGCGCCAGCAGCTTGGAGAGGGTTGTTGAGCAGTTCTTC	.	.	TRBJ2-1	TRBV5-1
CASSPLAGGFTDTQYF	TGTGCCAGCTCACCCCTGGCGGGGGGTTTCACAGATACGCAGTATTTT	.	TRBD2	TRBJ2-3	TRBV18
CASSLQHNYEQYF	TGTGCCAGCAGCCTACAGCATAACTACGAGCAGTACTTC	.	.	TRBJ2-7	TRBV5-5
CASSMLAGDEQYF	TGTGCCAGTAGTATGTTGGCAGGGGACGAGCAGTACTTC	.	.	TRBJ2-7	TRBV19
CASRTGGKTQYF	TGTGCCAGCAGGACGGGGGGGAAGACCCAGTACTTC	.	TRBD2	TRBJ2-5	TRBV6-6
CASSRERPGGFYNEQFF	TGTGCCAGCTCCCGGGAGCGGCCGGGAGGATTCTACAATGAGCAGTTCTTC	.	TRBD2	TRBJ2-1	TRBV18
CAISDTSRTGREKLFF	TGTGCCATCAGTGATACTTCCCGGACAGGGCGGGAAAAACTGTTTTTT	.	TRBD1	TRBJ1-4	TRBV10-3
CASSFSRETQYF	TGTGCCAGCAGTTTTAGCCGAGAGACCCAGTACTTC	.	.	TRBJ2-5	TRBV28
CASSMGTGGTYEQYF	TGTGCCAGTAGTATGGGGACAGGGGGTACCTACGAGCAGTACTTC	.	TRBD1	TRBJ2-7	TRBV19
CASSPTGYGNTIYF	TGTGCCAGCTCGCCGACAGGGTACGGAAACACCATATATTTT	once	TRBD1	TRBJ1-3	TRBV18
CASTTHSQPGEKLFF	TGTGCCAGCACTACTCACAGCCAACCAGGTGAAAAACTGTTTTTT	.	.	TRBJ1-4	TRBV5-8
CASSYTRQGPYEQYF	TGTGCCAGCAGCTATACTAGACAGGGTCCCTACGAGCAGTACTTC	.	TRBD1	TRBJ2-7	TRBV7-9
CASSWDREAFF	TGTGCCAGCAGCTGGGACAGAGAAGCTTTCTTT	.	TRBD1	TRBJ1-1	TRBV5-6
CAISESWGPNEKLFF	TGTGCCATCAGTGAGTCTTGGGGGCCTAATGAAAAACTGTTTTTT	.	.	TRBJ1-4	TRBV10-3
CASSRDRVGQPQHF	TGTGCCAGCAGCAGGGACAGGGTGGGTCAGCCCCAGCATTTT	.	TRBD1	TRBJ1-5	TRBV5-4
CSASSGQSYEQYF	TGCAGCGCTAGTTCGGGACAGTCCTACGAGCAGTACTTC	.	TRBD1	TRBJ2-7	TRBV29-1
CATTPAITGYGTEAFF	TGTGCCACCACCCCGGCCATTACAGGTTACGGCACTGAAGCTTTCTTT	.	.	TRBJ1-1	TRBV10-3
CASSSRGAGDNEQFF	TGTGCCAGCAGTTCCCGGGGGGCGGGGGACAATGAGCAGTTCTTC	few	.	TRBJ2-1	TRBV6-5
CASTPGRGSSYNEQFF	TGTGCCAGCACCCCGGGTAGGGGGTCTTCCTACAATGAGCAGTTCTTC	.	.	TRBJ2-1	TRBV5-6
CASSPLPGGASTDTQYF	TGTGCCAGCAGCCCCCTCCCGGGGGGAGCTAGCACAGATACGCAGTATTTT	.	TRBD2	TRBJ2-3	TRBV27
CASSDTGHDNSPLHF	TGTGCCAGCAGCGACACGGGACACGATAATTCACCCCTCCACTTT	.	.	TRBJ1-6	TRBV7-4
CASKREGQNEQFF	TGTGCCAGCAAACGGGAGGGCCAGAATGAGCAGTTCTTC	.	TRBD2	TRBJ2-1	TRBV2
CASSGGAGGLSYNEQFF	TGTGCCAGCAGTGGTGGGGCGGGAGGACTCTCCTACAATGAGCAGTTCTTC	.	TRBD2	TRBJ2-1	TRBV6-1
CSGGWRLHTDTQYF	TGCAGCGGTGGCTGGCGACTCCACACAGATACGCAGTATTTT	.	.	TRBJ2-3	TRBV29-1
CASSLRWGSGQPQHF	TGTGCCAGCAGTCTAAGGTGGGGCTCAGGGCAACCCCAGCATTTT	.	.	TRBJ1-5	TRBV27
CSALIRETQYF	TGCAGCGCGCTCATCCGGGAGACCCAGTACTTC	.	.	TRBJ2-5	TRBV29-1
CASRTLEVGETQYF	TGTGCCAGCAGAACACTAGAAGTCGGGGAGACCCAGTACTTC	.	.	TRBJ2-5	TRBV27
CASSPGTRFNTGELFF	TGTGCCAGCAGTCCGGGGACTAGATTTAACACCGGGGAGCTGTTTTTT	.	TRBD2	TRBJ2-2	TRBV27
CASSGGGTSVSPSSTDTQYF	TGTGCCAGCAGCGGGGGGGGGACTAGCGTCTCCCCCTCTAGCACAGATACGCAGTATTTT	.	TRBD2	TRBJ2-3	TRBV9
CASSPRLYRETNEKLFF	TGTGCCAGTAGTCCCCGGCTTTACAGGGAAACTAATGAAAAACTGTTTTTT	.	.	TRBJ1-4	TRBV19
CASSLVDRDGTGELFF	TGTGCCAGCAGCCTTGTCGACAGGGATGGCACCGGGGAGCTGTTTTTT	.	TRBD1	TRBJ2-2	TRBV7-3
CASSQPGQGWAEAFF	TGTGCCAGCAGCCAGCCGGGACAGGGATGGGCTGAAGCTTTCTTT	.	TRBD1	TRBJ1-1	TRBV7-9
CASSPIQRELFF	TGTGCCAGCTCACCGATACAACGGGAGCTGTTTTTT	.	.	TRBJ2-2	TRBV18
CASRPLPGGTEAFF	TGTGCCAGCAGACCCCTCCCGGGGGGGACTGAAGCTTTCTTT	.	.	TRBJ1-1	TRBV9
CAISVMGQGTTEAFF	TGTGCCATCAGTGTGATGGGACAGGGGACCACTGAAGCTTTCTTT	.	TRBD1	TRBJ1-1	TRBV10-3
CAISDRGPRQGTGTYEQYF	TGTGCCATCAGTGATAGGGGCCCTCGACAGGGAACAGGGACCTACGAGCAGTACTTC	.	TRBD1	TRBJ2-7	TRBV10-3
CASSLQGTQYF	TGTGCCAGCAGCCTACAGGGGACCCAGTACTTC	.	.	TRBJ2-5	TRBV7-2
CASSRKFPGQGITPNQPQHF	TGTGCCAGCAGCCGGAAATTTCCGGGACAGGGAATAACCCCCAATCAGCCCCAGCATTTT	.	.	TRBJ1-5	TRBV21-1
CASSQTSGSEQYF	TGTGCCAGCAGCCAAACGTCAGGGTCCGAGCAGTACTTC	.	.	TRBJ2-7	TRBV4-2
CAIRPGLAGGSDTGELFF	TGTGCCATCAGGCCGGGACTAGCGGGGGGTAGTGACACCGGGGAGCTGTTTTTT	.	TRBD2	TRBJ2-2	TRBV10-3
CASSATTSGRQETQYF	TGTGCCAGCAGTGCTACGACTAGCGGGCGACAAGAGACCCAGTACTTC	.	TRBD2	TRBJ2-5	TRBV25-1
CASSIDRESYEQYF	TGTGCCAGCAGCATCGACAGGGAAAGCTACGAGCAGTACTTC	.	TRBD1	TRBJ2-7	TRBV7-3
CASSPGLNYEQYF	TGTGCCAGCAGCCCGGGACTTAACTACGAGCAGTACTTC	.	.	TRBJ2-7	TRBV11-2
CASSPMTGTYEQYF	TGTGCCAGCAGTCCCATGACAGGGACCTACGAGCAGTACTTC	few	TRBD1	TRBJ2-7	TRBV27
CASSLYRRSQETQYF	TGTGCCAGCAGCTTATATCGGAGATCCCAGGAGACCCAGTACTTC	.	.	TRBJ2-5	TRBV11-2
CASSVAVGTEAFF	TGTGCCAGCAGCGTGGCGGTCGGCACTGAAGCTTTCTTT	.	.	TRBJ1-1	TRBV5-4
CASSQYDRGSGYTF	TGTGCCAGCAGCCAATATGACAGGGGGAGCGGCTACACCTTC	.	TRBD1	TRBJ1-2	TRBV7-9
CASSHDRAGELFF	TGTGCCAGCAGCCACGACAGGGCCGGGGAGCTGTTTTTT	few	TRBD1	TRBJ2-2	TRBV7-3
CSPWDRGGARGGYTF	TGCAGTCCCTGGGACAGGGGGGGAGCGAGGGGTGGCTACACCTTC	.	TRBD1	TRBJ1-2	TRBV29-1
CASSPRLETDTQYF	TGTGCCAGCTCACCACGCTTAGAAACAGATACGCAGTATTTT	.	.	TRBJ2-3	TRBV18
CASSRLPGLAGGEQFF	TGTGCCAGCAGTCGCCTCCCGGGACTAGCGGGGGGTGAGCAGTTCTTC	few	TRBD2	TRBJ2-1	TRBV27